This T cell receptor (beta chain) was identified in a study of T cell repertoires in cytomegalovirus infection. Overall study context: It can be stated that public TCR beta signatures indicated CMV infection as well as a matching HLA type.

TCRdb called the reads again in MiXCR, with one record for every CDR3 protein. This table has some 800,000 distinct CDR3 sequences, approximately 29% appearing once. As to this clonotype: As yet, its antigen is unknown.

Study results and limitations: Across the ex vivo response, the dominant clonotypes were HLA-C-restricted CMV-specific TCR beta clonotypes.

Trimming shortened V by 1 base and J by 4 bases, and 11 bases separated the two germline ends. The CDR3 spans 14 residues. CDR1 and CDR2 from the germline V gene are LNHNV and YYDKDF (reference sequence). The sample was cultured CD8+ T cells from PBMCs, taken from culture after CMV antigen stimulation. The chain employs TRBV15 and TRBJ2-7; possible D gene TRBD1, 7 bases. The sequence was collected from a human donor in good health (CMV status not recorded). Some clones in this sample may be carry-over from other donors' samples. The CDR3 nucleotides read TGTGCCACCAGCAGAGGCGGGACAGTATACGAGCAGTACGTC. It yields the protein CATSRGGTVYEQYV.